The 19 T cell receptor beta chains given below trace back to one sample, sequenced in a study of blood T cell repertoires in COVID-19. Generated by immunoSEQ multiplex PCR, the TCRdb table keeps only in-frame clones and is missing some. Counted here are over 120,000 clones, 78% occurring once; the ten biggest clones make up 5% to 7%. The source material was PBMCs or T cells enriched from blood (not recorded which). The receptors were sampled from a woman between 50 and 59 years old who had recovered from COVID-19.

The chain uses TRBV7-2 and TRBJ2-5; D is possibly TRBD1 (5 bases). This CDR3 spans 13 amino acids. CDR1 SGHTA and CDR2 FQGNSA come from the germline V gene. The V gene lost 8 bases and the J gene lost 5 bases, with 15 bases spanning the gap. The CDR3 bases are TGTGCCAGCTCGGACACCCTCTCGGAGACCCAGTACTTC. This encodes CASSDTLSETQYF.

V usage is TRBV7-2 and J usage is TRBJ1-5, with D hard to call. CDR3 length equals 13 residues. Looked up from germline, CDR1 is SGHTA and CDR2 is FQGNSA. Trimming removed 2 bases from V and 5 bases from J, with 7 bases in between. The CDR3 region is CTSSLRGDQPQHF. CDR3 sequence (DNA): TGTACCAGCAGCTTACGAGGTGATCAGCCCCAGCATTTT.

The chain carries TRBV5-5 and TRBJ1-5; perhaps TRBD1 as D (5 bases). V was shortened by 4 bases and J by 7 bases, with 21 bases between the two germline ends. The CDR3 runs to 16 residues. Per the germline V gene, CDR1 is SGHKS and CDR2 is YYEKEE (reference sequence). The CDR3 reads CASSRGDPGGGQPQHF. The CDR3 bases are TGTGCCAGCAGCCGGGGGGATCCGGGCGGCGGGCAGCCCCAGCATTTT.

The gene calls are TRBV4-2 and TRBJ1-6, with D perhaps matching TRBD1 (6 bases). The CDR3 runs to 16 residues. Germline lookup yields CDR1 LGHNA and CDR2 YNFKEQ. V was clipped by 4 bases and J by 5 bases, with 15 bases between them. CDR3 bases: TGTGCCAGCAGCCGCTATTACAGGGAAGATAATTCACCCCTCCACTTT. Protein product: CASSRYYREDNSPLHF.

The chain recombines TRBV12-3 or TRBV12-4 with TRBJ2-3; a possible D gene is TRBD1 (6 bases). V was cut by 4 bases and J by 6 bases, with 11 bases left in between. The CDR3 is 13 residues long. The CDR3 DNA reads as TGTGCCAGCAGTTCATCAGGGGTCGATACGCAGTATTTT. This encodes CASSSSGVDTQYF.

J is TRBJ2-7 and V is TRBV24-1; TRBD1 matches 9 bases. This CDR3 spans 16 amino acids. Looked up from germline, CDR1 is KGHDR and CDR2 is SFDVKD. J was trimmed by 2 bases and V by 2 bases; bases with no gene match: 6. In DNA, the CDR3 is TGTGCCACCAGTGATTCCCTGGGACAGGGAACCTACGAGCAGTACTTC. Amino acid sequence: CATSDSLGQGTYEQYF.

The V and J genes are TRBV5-1 and TRBJ1-2; D gene ambiguous. V was cut by 1 base and J by 0 bases, with 10 bases left in between. This CDR3 has 15 amino acids. Germline CDR1 and CDR2: SGHRS and YFSETQ. CDR3 nucleotides: TGCGCCAGCAGCTTGCTTCCGGGAGCTAACTATGGCTACACCTTC. Amino acids: CASSLLPGANYGYTF. The full variable domain, with the rest looked up from reference TRBV5-1 and TRBJ1-2, is KAGVTQTPRYLIKTRGQQVTLSCSPISGHRSVSWYQQTPGQGLQFLFEYFSETQRNKGNFPGRFSGRQFSNSRSEMNVSTLELGDSALYLCASSLLPGANYGYTFGSGTRLTVV.

The chain employs TRBV5-1 and TRBJ1-4; 7 positions match TRBD1. In germline, CDR1 is SGHRS, CDR2 YFSETQ. This CDR3 is 13 amino acids long. Losses at the gene ends were 7 bases for V and 5 bases for J; bases not matched to a gene: 5. The CDR3 protein is CASGGTENEKLFF. The CDR3 bases are TGCGCCAGCGGGGGGACAGAAAATGAAAAACTGTTTTTT.

This clone was observed a handful of times. The rearrangement uses TRBV4-2 and TRBJ2-3, with D tentatively TRBD1 (5 bases). The V gene lost 5 bases and the J gene lost 5 bases, with 11 bases spanning the gap. The CDR3 sequence is 13 residues long. Germline CDR1 and CDR2: LGHNA and YNFKEQ. The CDR3 DNA follows: TGTGCCAGCAGCTCCGCAGGGCTAGATACGCAGTATTTT. Its translation: CASSSAGLDTQYF.

V and J are TRBV19 and TRBJ2-2; possible D gene TRBD1, 5 bases. The V and J ends lost 10 bases and 1 base respectively, with 10 bases between them. Germline V gene sequence: CDR1 LNHDA, CDR2 SQIVND (reference sequence). The CDR3 runs 13 residues. The CDR3 spells CATKTGNTGELFF. The DNA for the CDR3 is TGTGCCACCAAAACAGGGAACACCGGGGAGCTGTTTTTT.

V and J are TRBV5-4 and TRBJ1-1, with D unresolved. The CDR3 is made up of 14 amino acids. Germline loops: CDR1 SGHNT, CDR2 YYREEE (reference sequence). V lost 1 base and J 0 bases, leaving 7 bases between the germline ends. The CDR3 DNA is TGTGCCAGCAGCTTGAGGGAGGTGAACACTGAAGCTTTCTTT. Encoded protein: CASSLREVNTEAFF.

The genes are TRBV9 and TRBJ2-3; 9 bases are shared with TRBD1. CDR1 and CDR2 (germline): SGDLS, YYNGEE. V lost 7 bases to trimming and J lost 3 bases; unmatched junction nucleotides: 6. This CDR3 is 14 amino acids long. The CDR3 is CASGRQGVTDTQYF. The CDR3 region has the DNA TGTGCCAGCGGCCGACAGGGGGTAACAGATACGCAGTATTTT.

The chain carries TRBV4-2 and TRBJ2-5; the D gene is possibly TRBD2 (6 bases). The V and J ends lost 1 base and 1 base respectively, with 10 bases between them. Looked up from germline, CDR1 is LGHNA and CDR2 is YNFKEQ. CDR3 size: 15 residues. Here the CDR3 DNA reads TGTGCCAGCAGCCAAGCGGGGACTCCCCAAGAGACCCAGTACTTC. Its translation is CASSQAGTPQETQYF.

The chain combines TRBV28 with TRBJ1-2, with unresolved D. Germline V gene data show CDR1 as MDHEN and CDR2 as SYDVKM. CDR3 size: 11 residues. Trimming shortened V by 6 bases and J by 8 bases, and 10 bases separated the two germline ends. This chain's CDR3 is CASRVSGGYTF. DNA of the CDR3: TGTGCCAGCAGAGTCTCGGGGGGCTACACCTTC.

V and J are TRBV7-9 and TRBJ2-7; TRBD1 matches 8 bases. There are 14 residues in the CDR3. The V gene's germline CDR1 is SEHNR and CDR2 FQNEAQ (reference sequence). The V and J ends lost 3 bases and 3 bases, in that order; junction bases with no gene match: 4. The CDR3 loop reads CASSFLTGGYEQYF. In DNA, the CDR3 is TGTGCCAGCAGCTTTCTTACAGGGGGCTACGAGCAGTACTTC.

This rearrangement joins TRBV2 to TRBJ1-5; no clear D. From germline, CDR1 is SNHLY and CDR2 FYNNEI. Trimming pared 6 bases from V and 2 bases from J, leaving 8 bases between. The CDR3 is 13 amino acids. In DNA, the CDR3 is TGTGCCAGCAGGACAACAGGCAATCAGCCCCAGCATTTT. This codes for CASRTTGNQPQHF.

This chain joins TRBV5-6 and TRBJ1-2; D may be TRBD1 (5 bases). The germline V gene encodes CDR1 SGHDT and CDR2 YYEEEE. The CDR3 extends over 14 amino acids. V dropped 4 bases and J dropped 2 bases, with 12 bases sitting between them. The CDR3 DNA follows: TGTGCCAGCAGCGTGATTCACAGGAACTATGGCTACACCTTC. Protein product: CASSVIHRNYGYTF.

The CDR3 DNA reads TGTGCCAGCAGTCAGGGGACGGGCTATGGCTACACCTTC. Its protein is CASSQGTGYGYTF. V is TRBV12-3 or TRBV12-4 and J is TRBJ1-2; TRBD1 might be the D (6 bases). The CDR3 consists of 13 residues. V dropped 5 bases and J dropped 4 bases, with 11 bases sitting between them.

V is TRBV18 and J is TRBJ2-7, with D possibly matching TRBD1 (6 bases). Germline values: CDR1 KGHSH, CDR2 LQKENI. The CDR3 runs 15 residues. Trimming removed 2 bases from V and 6 bases from J, with 17 bases in between. The CDR3 DNA follows: TGTGCCAGCTCACCATTACCAGGGGAAGGAAGCGAGCAGTACTTC. As protein: CASSPLPGEGSEQYF.